The clone carrying this T cell receptor (beta chain) appeared once. As yet, its antigen is unknown. The record originates from a study of cytomegalovirus exposure and HLA in healthy donors. General study findings and limits: It was reported that the classifier diagnosed cytomegalovirus status with high specificity and sensitivity in both the original and validation cohorts. Per a prior analysis, the majority of TCR beta V segments were productive roughly 87% or roughly 30% of the time.

A multiplex PCR was run with 60 Vbeta primers and 13 Jbeta primers. Sequencing was performed with immunoSEQ multiplex PCR; in TCRdb, only in-frame clones are kept and a portion is missing. The data contain under 200,000 clones, 79% of them singletons. The TCR originated in a woman aged 45-65 years in good health and CMV-seronegative. Input material: PBMCs.

Here the CDR3 reads CAWGRAPRAYEQYF. The CDR3 DNA reads TGTGCCTGGGGCCGCGCGCCCCGGGCCTACGAGCAGTACTTC. The chain recombines TRBV30 with TRBJ2-7; D not resolved. CDR3 length: 14 amino acids. Germline CDR1 reads GTSNPN; CDR2 reads SVGIG (reference sequence). The V end lost 5 bases, the J end lost 2 bases, and 16 bases lay between the germline ends.